The T cell receptor (beta chain) described here comes from a study of cytomegalovirus exposure and HLA in healthy donors. Study context: Among the 350 to 400 donors who were genotyped, 81% fell in the genetic ancestry cluster that is associated with self-reported Caucasian donors.

On this clone itself: Its matching antigen is unknown.

It was with 60 Vbeta and 13 Jbeta primers that the PCR ran. The repertoire was sequenced with immunoSEQ multiplex PCR; TCRdb's copy has only in-frame clones and lacks some. The data contain about 130,000 clones, around 80% of them seen just once; the ten biggest clones take up around 0.92%. CDR1 is SQVTM and CDR2 is ANQGSEA in the germline V gene. This CDR3 has 17 residues. Study conclusions and caveats: Segments of the TCR beta V type were, in most cases, productive about 90% or about 30% of the time in an earlier analysis. While the bulk of TCR sequences proved rare, some public TCRs turned up in many donors. Cytomegalovirus association was assigned to about 150 TCR beta chains.

The sequenced sample was PBMCs. This receptor was obtained from a human donor in good health. The chain has TRBV29-1 and TRBJ1-4; 11 bases match TRBD1. The CDR3 DNA reads TGCAGTTATGGGGGGGACAGGGGGGACGGAACTAATGAAAAACTGTTTTTT. The encoded protein is CSYGGDRGDGTNEKLFF. Drawing the rest from reference TRBV29-1 and TRBJ1-4, the complete variable domain is SAVISQKPSRDICQRGTSLTIQCQVDSQVTMMFWYRQQPGQSLTLIATANQGSEATYESGFVIDKFPISRPNLTFSTLTVSNMSPEDSSIYLCSYGGDRGDGTNEKLFFGSGTQLSVL.